The sequence of this TCR beta chain was determined in a study of Graves' ophthalmopathy and Graves' hyperthyroidism. Germline V gene sequence: CDR1 SNHLY, CDR2 FYNNEI. The CDR3 is made up of 15 amino acids. Trimming removed 3 bases from V and 3 bases from J, with 14 bases in between. As the template, RNA transcripts were used to amplify TCR beta CDR3 regions. An opening RT-PCR round employed HTBI primers and preceded a second-round multiplex PCR. TCRdb processed the multiplex PCR reads anew with MiXCR; each CDR3 protein has one entry. The sample holds 300,000 to 350,000 distinct CDR3 sequences, 15% to 20% seen once. This clonotype appeared many times. The authors isolated PBMCs from around 10 ml of fresh peripheral blood.

Sequenced input: peripheral blood. This clonotype originated in an adult man with Graves' ophthalmopathy. V gene TRBV2 combines with J gene TRBJ2-5; D not certain. CDR3: CASSDSDGWKETQYF. CDR3 coding DNA: TGTGCCAGCAGTGACTCGGACGGGTGGAAAGAGACCCAGTACTTC. Combining the CDR3 with reference TRBV2 and TRBJ2-5 gives the whole variable domain EPEVTQTPSHQVTQMGQEVILRCVPISNHLYFYWYRQILGQKVEFLVSFYNNEISEKSEIFDDQFSVERPDGSNFTLKIRSTKLEDSAMYFCASSDSDGWKETQYFGPGTRLLVL.